This T cell receptor (beta chain) came from a study of blood T cell repertoires in COVID-19. Germline CDR1 reads SGHTA; CDR2 reads FQGNSA. The CDR3 has 18 amino acids. Trimming removed 1 base from V and 0 bases from J, with 16 bases in between. Libraries were prepared by immunoSEQ multiplex PCR; TCRdb keeps only in-frame clonotypes and omits some of them. The data contain some 400,000 clones, 81% of them seen just once; the ten biggest clones take up over 0.95%. The source is a human donor with acute or convalescent COVID-19. The donor label of this sample is uncertain. The chain is built from TRBV7-2 and TRBJ1-3; D ambiguous. Sequencing used peripheral blood. The CDR3 DNA reads as TGTGCCAGCAGCTTAGTCAATTTCCGCCGGTCCTCTGGAAACACCATATATTTT. Its protein product is CASSLVNFRRSSGNTIYF.